The 30 T cell receptor beta chains presented below share a single source sample, sequenced in a study of T cells in tumors after PD-1 blockade. Using immunoSEQ multiplex PCR, the repertoire was profiled, and TCRdb retains in-frame clones only, with some absent. The table records 4,000 to 5,500 clones, roughly 60% of them present only once. The source material was tumor tissue, sampled after anti-PD-1 treatment. The receptors come from a human donor with basal cell carcinoma.

The V call is TRBV4-1, the J call TRBJ1-2; no firm D call. Deletions cut 2 bases from V and 5 bases from J, with 21 bases between. The CDR3 covers 17 residues. From germline, CDR1 is MGHRA and CDR2 YSYEKL. The CDR3 here is CASSQTPRSLPLYGYTF. CDR3 nucleotide sequence: TGCGCCAGCAGCCAAACCCCCAGGTCCCTCCCTTTGTATGGCTACACCTTC.

This clone appeared a few times. At one of its ends the junction is not consistent with the germline gene, which may arise from a read error. V usage is TRBV12-3 or TRBV12-4 and J usage is TRBJ2-7, with D tentatively TRBD1 (6 bases). CDR3 size: 10 residues. CDR3 coding DNA: TGTGCCAGTATCAGGGGTGGACTCTCCTTC. Protein: CASIRGGLSF.

This clone qualifies as medium-sized. This chain links TRBV30 with TRBJ1-5, with unresolved D. The CDR3 is 13 amino acids. CDR1 is GTSNPN, CDR2 SVGIG, per germline (reference sequence). V was clipped by 2 bases and J by 7 bases, with 12 bases between them. Here the CDR3 reads CAWSYGPNQPQHF. CDR3 nucleotides: TGTGCCTGGAGTTATGGGCCCAACCAGCCCCAGCATTTT.

The chain links TRBV9 to TRBJ2-7, with 7 nucleotides matching TRBD1. Trimming took 0 bases from V and 2 from J; bases not matched to a gene: 5. The CDR3 has 15 residues. In germline, CDR1 is SGDLS, CDR2 YYNGEE. The CDR3 spells CASSVDGTETYEQYF. The CDR3 DNA sequence: TGTGCCAGCAGCGTAGACGGGACAGAGACCTACGAGCAGTACTTC. Filled out from reference TRBV9 and TRBJ2-7, the complete variable domain reads DSGVTQTPKHLITATGQRVTLRCSPRSGDLSVYWYQQSLDQGLQFLIQYYNGEERAKGNILERFSAQQFPDLHSELNLSSLELGDSALYFCASSVDGTETYEQYFGPGTRLTVT.

J is TRBJ2-1 and V is TRBV7-8; 7 nucleotides agree with TRBD1. V lost 1 base and J lost 7; bases outside the gene matches: 7. This CDR3 comprises 15 residues. Germline V CDR1 and CDR2: SGHVS, FQNEAQ. The CDR3 region is CASSLGDRESNEQFF. In DNA, the CDR3 is TGTGCCAGCAGCTTAGGGGACAGAGAATCAAATGAGCAGTTCTTC.

The CDR3 region has the DNA TGCAGCGTTGCTGGGGACATTAACTCCTATGGCTACACCTTC. Translating it yields CSVAGDINSYGYTF. The V and J genes are TRBV29-1 and TRBJ1-2; D is perhaps TRBD1 (6 bases). CDR1 is SQVTM, CDR2 ANQGSEA, per germline. The CDR3 covers 14 residues. Trimming pared 4 bases from V and 4 bases from J, leaving 16 bases between.

This CDR3 reads CASSLLRQQFANTGELFF. CDR3 nucleotides: TGTGCCAGCAGCCTCCTACGTCAACAGTTCGCGAACACCGGGGAGCTGTTTTTT. This chain joins TRBV28 and TRBJ2-2; D not resolved. The germline CDR1 and CDR2 sequences are MDHEN and SYDVKM. The CDR3 extends over 18 amino acids. Trimming left V 6 bases short and J 0 bases short, with 20 bases between.

The chain is built from TRBV2 and TRBJ1-2, with D perhaps matching TRBD1 (5 bases). The V end was cut by 4 bases, the J end by 8 bases, with 11 bases between. Germline CDR1 reads SNHLY; CDR2 reads FYNNEI. There are 12 residues in the CDR3. CDR3 region: CASSGEGVGYTF. CDR3 nucleotide sequence: TGTGCCAGCAGTGGAGAAGGGGTAGGCTACACCTTC.

The rearrangement uses TRBV18 and TRBJ2-1; D is perhaps TRBD1 (7 bases). Trimming took 4 bases from V and 4 from J, leaving 11 bases between them. This CDR3 spans 14 amino acids. The germline V gene has CDR1 KGHSH and CDR2 LQKENI. The CDR3 DNA sequence: TGTGCCAGCTCACGGCGGGGACAGTACAATGAGCAGTTCTTC. Encoded protein: CASSRRGQYNEQFF.

The V gene is TRBV4-3, the J gene TRBJ2-3; 12 bases match TRBD2. Losses at the gene ends were 1 base for V and 0 bases for J; bases not matched to a gene: 5. This CDR3 region has 18 residues. CDR1 is LGHNA and CDR2 is YSLEER in the germline V gene. The CDR3 here is CASSQAPSGGASTDTQYF. CDR3 in DNA: TGCGCCAGCAGCCAAGCCCCTAGCGGGGGGGCTAGCACAGATACGCAGTATTTT.

V gene TRBV5-5 combines with J gene TRBJ2-7; the match to TRBD2 covers 12 bases. Germline-derived CDR1 and CDR2 are SGHKS and YYEKEE (reference sequence). J lost 4 bases, V lost 4 bases, and 12 bases had no gene match. The CDR3 contains 17 residues. CDR3 nucleotides: TGTGCCAGCAGCACCCGTTCGACTAGCGGGAGAGGGTACGAGCAGTACTTC. Its translation: CASSTRSTSGRGYEQYF.

CDR3 DNA: TGTGCCAGTAGCCCGGGACAGTTAAACACCGGGGAGCTGTTTTTT. It translates to CASSPGQLNTGELFF. The chain links TRBV19 to TRBJ2-2, with 7 bases lining up with TRBD1. Germline V gene data show CDR1 as LNHDA and CDR2 as SQIVND (reference sequence). The CDR3 has 15 residues. Trimming removed 6 bases from V and 2 bases from J; junction bases left unmatched: 6. Complete variable domain (other parts from reference TRBV19 and TRBJ2-2): DGGITQSPKYLFRKEGQNVTLSCEQNLNHDAMYWYRQDPGQGLRLIYYSQIVNDFQKGDIAEGYSVSREKKESFPLTVTSAQKNPTAFYLCASSPGQLNTGELFFGEGSRLTVL.

This clone was observed a few times. The chain uses TRBV6-5 and TRBJ1-2, with D unclear. Germline loops: CDR1 MNHEY, CDR2 SVGAGI. This CDR3 is built from 14 residues. Trimming left V 5 bases short and J 2 bases short, with 12 bases between. The CDR3 region has the DNA TGTGCCAGCAGTCCCCTGGGGAGAAACTATGGCTACACCTTC. Encoded protein: CASSPLGRNYGYTF.

The V and J genes are TRBV10-1 and TRBJ1-6, with D maybe TRBD1 (6 bases). CDR3 size: 16 residues. Germline V lookup: CDR1 WNHNN, CDR2 SYGVQD (reference sequence). V gave up 3 bases and J gave up 14 bases, with 23 bases separating them. CDR3 sequence reads: CASSDLHYPGGGTLHF. CDR3 in DNA: TGCGCCAGCAGTGACCTCCATTACCCTGGGGGGGGCACCCTCCACTTT.

This chain connects TRBV7-9 to TRBJ2-2; unclear D gene. The CDR3 is 13 amino acids. Germline V lookup: CDR1 SEHNR, CDR2 FQNEAQ (reference sequence). Trimming stripped 2 bases from V and 4 bases from J, with 5 bases between. DNA of the CDR3: TGTGCCAGCAGCTTAACACTCACCGGGGAGCTGTTTTTT. As protein: CASSLTLTGELFF.

This rearrangement joins TRBV27 to TRBJ1-6, with D uncertain. The CDR3 is 12 residues long. V shed 5 bases and J shed 2 bases, with 1 base lying between them. Germline CDR1 reads MNHEY; CDR2 reads SMNVEV (reference sequence). The chain's CDR3 is CASSTYNSPLHF. The CDR3 DNA is TGTGCCAGCAGTACCTATAATTCACCCCTCCACTTT.

The chain has TRBV7-3 and TRBJ2-3; a weak D match, TRBD2 (6 bases). Trimming took 3 bases from V and 5 from J, leaving 12 bases between them. This CDR3 contains 14 residues. In germline, CDR1 is SGHTA, CDR2 FQGTGA. Written as DNA, the CDR3 is TGTGCCAGCAGCTTGACGGGAGCGGGAGATACGCAGTATTTT. Its translation: CASSLTGAGDTQYF.

This clone is labeled medium-sized. The chain is built from TRBV30 and TRBJ2-4; D gene uncertain. From germline, CDR1 is GTSNPN and CDR2 SVGIG (reference sequence). The CDR3 extends over 14 amino acids. V was trimmed by 1 base and J by 0 bases, leaving 7 bases between them. The chain's CDR3 is CAWSGWIAKNIQYF. Here the CDR3 DNA reads TGTGCCTGGAGTGGATGGATAGCCAAAAACATTCAGTACTTC. Full variable domain (outside the CDR3, taken from reference TRBV30 and TRBJ2-4): SQTIHQWPATLVQPVGSPLSLECTVEGTSNPNLYWYRQAAGRGLQLLFYSVGIGQISSEVPQNLSASRPQDRQFILSSKKLLLSDSGFYLCAWSGWIAKNIQYFGAGTRLSVL.

A single count supports this clone. The V gene is TRBV13, the J gene TRBJ2-7, with TRBD1 as a possible D gene (7 bases). The ends were cut back, 2 bases at V and 1 base at J, with 9 bases in the middle. This CDR3 has 14 residues. CDR1 is PRHDT and CDR2 is FYEKMQ in the germline V gene (reference sequence). CDR3 in DNA: TGTGCCAGCAGCTTACCAGGGGGGTCCTACGAGCAGTACTTC. This sequence encodes CASSLPGGSYEQYF.

This chain joins TRBV18 and TRBJ2-3; D may be TRBD1 (6 bases). The V gene lost 5 bases and the J gene lost 0 bases, with 12 bases spanning the gap. The CDR3 is 15 residues long. CDR1 and CDR2 from the germline V gene are KGHSH and LQKENI. CDR3 protein: CASSSRTVSTDTQYF. For the CDR3, the DNA is TGTGCCAGCTCAAGCAGGACAGTAAGCACAGATACGCAGTATTTT.

The J gene is TRBJ1-1, the V gene TRBV25-1; D remains ambiguous. Germline-derived CDR1 and CDR2 are MGHDK and SYGVNS. Trimming left V 3 bases short and J 10 bases short, with 12 bases between. CDR3 length: 12 residues. The CDR3 spells CASSERRGRAFF. CDR3 DNA sequence: TGTGCCAGCAGTGAGAGGCGGGGTCGAGCTTTCTTT.

V gene TRBV7-8 combines with J gene TRBJ2-2, with 8 bases matching TRBD1. CDR1 SGHVS and CDR2 FQNEAQ come from the germline V gene. Unmatched junction bases numbered 6, after V lost 5 bases and J lost 1 base. The CDR3 consists of 16 residues. The CDR3 nucleotides read TGTGCCAGCAGCCCATCCGGGACAGGGAACACCGGGGAGCTGTTTTTT. This translates into CASSPSGTGNTGELFF.

This clone was seen more than once but under ten times. The chain carries TRBV20-1 and TRBJ2-7, with 7 bases that match TRBD1. Germline CDR1 reads DFQATT; CDR2 reads SNEGSKA (reference sequence). This CDR3 is built from 15 residues. The V and J ends lost 3 bases and 2 bases, in that order; junction bases with no gene match: 10. CDR3 bases: TGCAGTGCTAGTATGGTGGGACAGTGGGCCTACGAGCAGTACTTC. It yields the protein CSASMVGQWAYEQYF.

This chain uses TRBV12-3 or TRBV12-4 with TRBJ2-7; possibly TRBD2 for D (5 bases). V gave up 8 bases and J gave up 5 bases, with 16 bases separating them. The CDR3 has 13 amino acids. For the CDR3, the DNA is TGTGCCAGCGCTTGGACTTCACCCCACGAGCAGTACTTC. Translated, it gives CASAWTSPHEQYF.

J is TRBJ2-6 and V is TRBV5-6; 7 positions match TRBD1. Germline values: CDR1 SGHDT, CDR2 YYEEEE. This CDR3 region has 17 residues. V shed 3 bases and J 6 bases; nucleotides not matched to a gene: 12. The CDR3 loop reads CASSSEDRTRLANVLTF. The CDR3 DNA sequence: TGTGCCAGCAGCTCCGAGGACAGGACAAGATTGGCCAACGTCCTGACTTTC.

This chain uses TRBV16 with TRBJ2-1; tentative D call: TRBD2 (5 bases). Germline values: CDR1 KGHSY, CDR2 FQNENV. This CDR3 contains 13 residues. V lost 1 base to trimming and J lost 9 bases, with 10 bases between them. CDR3 DNA: TGTGCCAGCAGCCAATTGAAGGCGGGTGAGCAGTTCTTC. Translated: CASSQLKAGEQFF.

This clone was picked up a small number of times. The J gene is TRBJ2-3, the V gene TRBV19; D unclear. V shed 0 bases and J shed 0 bases, with 7 bases lying between them. The CDR3 sequence is 15 residues long. From germline, CDR1 is LNHDA and CDR2 SQIVND (reference sequence). The CDR3 bases are TGTGCCAGTAGTATAGATTTTGGTAGCACAGATACGCAGTATTTT. Translating gives CASSIDFGSTDTQYF.

The chain links TRBV28 to TRBJ1-6; D not certain. V dropped 7 bases and J dropped 6 bases, with 7 bases sitting between them. This CDR3 has 12 amino acids. The germline V gene has CDR1 MDHEN and CDR2 SYDVKM. This CDR3 is CASTTSNSPLHF. CDR3 DNA sequence: TGTGCCAGCACCACCTCTAATTCACCCCTCCACTTT. The full variable domain, with the rest looked up from reference TRBV28 and TRBJ1-6, is DVKVTQSSRYLVKRTGEKVFLECVQDMDHENMFWYRQDPGLGLRLIYFSYDVKMKEKGDIPEGYSVSREKKERFSLILESASTNQTSMYLCASTTSNSPLHFGNGTRLTVT.

The chain carries TRBV5-1 and TRBJ2-1, with D possibly being TRBD1 or TRBD2 (5 bases each). The V end lost 0 bases, the J end lost 9 bases, and 19 bases lay between the germline ends. In germline, CDR1 is SGHRS, CDR2 YFSETQ. This CDR3 spans 16 amino acids. The DNA of the CDR3 is TGCGCCAGCAGCTTGGCCGGGACCACTCCTGGAGGTGAGCAGTTCTTC. Residues: CASSLAGTTPGGEQFF.

This clone has more than one count but fewer than ten. The V gene is TRBV7-6, the J gene TRBJ2-7; TRBD2 might be the D (5 bases). This CDR3 spans 12 amino acids. V lost 4 bases to trimming and J lost 7 bases, with 11 bases between them. The germline CDR1 and CDR2 sequences are SGHVS and FNYEAQ. The CDR3 loop reads CASSYGSGEQYF. The CDR3 DNA reads TGTGCCAGCAGCTATGGGAGTGGAGAGCAGTACTTC.